The 4 T cell receptor beta chains listed next were all sequenced from one sample in a study of T cells in localized non-small cell lung cancer. Data came from immunoSEQ multiplex PCR; TCRdb stores just in-frame clones and leaves some out. The sample records some 24,000 clones, around 86% being singletons. The material sequenced was peripheral blood, taken before any cancer treatment. These receptors came from a male donor aged 60 or over with stage II squamous cell lung carcinoma.

By share, this clone counts as medium-sized (0.01 to 0.1%). The same CDR3 is also encoded by other DNA sequences in this sample. The V and J genes are TRBV29-1 and TRBJ2-5; D is undetermined. The CDR3 covers 13 residues. The V end was cut by 3 bases, the J end by 5 bases, with 13 bases between. Germline CDR1 SQVTM, CDR2 ANQGSEA. CDR3 sequence (DNA): TGCAGCGTTGAGGGCACCCTAGGGGAGACCCAGTACTTC. Translating it yields CSVEGTLGETQYF.

This clone was seen once. The chain is built from TRBV27 and TRBJ2-2; D is tentatively TRBD1 or TRBD2 (7 bases each). Germline CDR1 and CDR2: MNHEY and SMNVEV (reference sequence). CDR3 length equals 15 residues. V gave up 2 bases and J gave up 4 bases, with 11 bases separating them. CDR3 in amino acids: CASSLGRGGTGELFF. CDR3 bases: TGTGCCAGCAGTTTAGGCAGGGGGGGCACCGGGGAGCTGTTTTTT.

The chain employs TRBV5-5 and TRBJ2-1; D ambiguous. The CDR3 totals 15 residues. CDR1 and CDR2 from the germline V gene are SGHKS and YYEKEE (reference sequence). V lost 1 base, J lost 5 bases, and 13 bases lay in between. CDR3 protein: CASSLSSWLDNEQFF. The CDR3 coding sequence is TGTGCCAGCAGCTTGTCCTCGTGGCTCGACAATGAGCAGTTCTTC.

The chain combines TRBV7-9 with TRBJ2-3; 10 nucleotides line up with TRBD2. Unmatched junction bases numbered 9, after V lost 3 bases and J lost 6 bases. Germline CDR1 reads SEHNR; CDR2 reads FQNEAQ (reference sequence). The CDR3 consists of 16 residues. CDR3 in amino acids: CASSLVAGGSRDTQYF. CDR3 bases: TGTGCCAGCAGCTTGGTAGCGGGAGGCTCAAGGGATACGCAGTATTTT.